These 16 T cell receptor beta chains share one sample of origin, sequenced in a study of T cell responses to AZD1222 COVID-19 vaccine. TCRdb keeps only in-frame clones here, not all; method: immunoSEQ multiplex PCR. Of about 190,000 clones in the sample, around nine tenths were seen once. The sequenced sample was peripheral blood, obtained 28 days after the second dose of the MenACWY control vaccine. These receptors were taken from an adult who received the MenACWY meningococcal vaccine as a control.

This clone was recorded a few times. This sequence joins TRBV25-1 and TRBJ2-3, with 7 bases that match TRBD1. The V gene end was trimmed by 3 bases and the J gene end by 3 bases; junction bases not matched to a gene: 0. The CDR3 is 13 amino acids. Looked up from germline, CDR1 is MGHDK and CDR2 is SYGVNS. CDR3 DNA sequence: TGTGCCAGCAGTGACAGGGGGACAGATACGCAGTATTTT. Translation gives CASSDRGTDTQYF.

The chain carries TRBV6-5 and TRBJ1-1; D is possibly TRBD1 (5 bases). The CDR3 has 13 residues. From germline, CDR1 is MNHEY and CDR2 SVGAGI. Trimming removed 6 bases at V and 0 bases at J, with 8 bases between. The DNA for the CDR3 is TGTGCCAGCAGCCAACAGGTGAACACTGAAGCTTTCTTT. Translation gives CASSQQVNTEAFF.

The J gene is TRBJ2-1, the V gene TRBV4-1, with a tentative D call TRBD2 (6 bases). Trimming removed 2 bases from V and 9 bases from J, with 14 bases in between. The germline gives CDR1 MGHRA, CDR2 YSYEKL. The length of the CDR3 is 14 residues. The CDR3 DNA reads as TGCGCCAGCAGCCAATTGCTAGCGCAACTTGAGCAGTTCTTC. It codes for CASSQLLAQLEQFF.

This clone was picked up one time. The chain employs TRBV7-9 and TRBJ1-2; D not resolved. The CDR3 runs to 16 residues. The V gene lost 5 bases and the J gene lost 2 bases, with 18 bases spanning the gap. Germline CDR1 reads SEHNR; CDR2 reads FQNEAQ (reference sequence). This CDR3 reads CASSPGLIHENYGYTF. In nucleotides, the CDR3 is TGTGCCAGCAGCCCCGGACTCATTCACGAGAACTATGGCTACACCTTC.

The chain carries TRBV3-1 (or the pseudogene TRBV3-2) and TRBJ2-3, with TRBD2 matching 11 bases. The CDR3 runs to 16 residues. The V gene's germline CDR1 is LGHDT and CDR2 YNNKEL (reference sequence). V gave up 0 bases and J gave up 3 bases; unmatched junction bases: 2. The CDR3 DNA reads as TGTGCCAGCAGCCAAGAGGCTAGCGGGAGGACAGATACGCAGTATTTT. Encoded protein: CASSQEASGRTDTQYF.

Only one count was recorded for this clone. The chain links TRBV30 to TRBJ1-1; D is undetermined. CDR1 and CDR2 (germline): GTSNPN, SVGIG (reference sequence). V was cut by 2 bases and J by 1 base, with 8 bases left in between. CDR3 length equals 13 residues. CDR3 bases: TGTGCCTGGAGTAAAGCAGGGAACACTGAAGCTTTCTTT. It encodes CAWSKAGNTEAFF.

The CDR3 here is CASSFGQGDTEAFF. The CDR3 DNA reads as TGTGCCAGCAGCTTTGGACAGGGGGACACTGAAGCTTTCTTT. This chain connects TRBV7-8 to TRBJ1-1, with 10 nucleotides matching TRBD1. With 3 bases clipped from V and 3 bases from J, the junction kept 1 base outside the gene matches. The CDR3 runs 14 residues. Germline values: CDR1 SGHVS, CDR2 FQNEAQ.

In DNA, the CDR3 is TGTGCCAGCAACCGGGGCGGATCACCCCTCCACTTT. It encodes CASNRGGSPLHF. The chain has TRBV12-3 or TRBV12-4 and TRBJ1-6, with TRBD1 as a possible D gene (5 bases). Trimming removed 7 bases from V and 10 bases from J, with 11 bases in between. The CDR3 covers 12 residues.

The chain combines TRBV30 with TRBJ2-1, with 7 positions matching TRBD2. The germline CDR1 and CDR2 sequences are GTSNPN and SVGIG (reference sequence). V lost 3 bases to trimming and J lost 3 bases; unmatched junction nucleotides: 8. The length of the CDR3 is 15 residues. The CDR3 loop reads CAWSRSSGLYNEQFF. CDR3 DNA sequence: TGTGCCTGGAGCCGTTCTAGCGGTCTCTACAATGAGCAGTTCTTC.

The V and J genes are TRBV28 and TRBJ1-5, with 8 positions matching TRBD1. V lost 5 bases and J lost 5; bases outside the gene matches: 14. Germline assignment: CDR1 MDHEN and CDR2 SYDVKM. The CDR3 is 17 amino acids. This CDR3 is CASSRDRGYPPDQPQHF. The CDR3, as DNA: TGTGCCAGCAGTCGAGACAGGGGATATCCCCCTGATCAGCCCCAGCATTTT.

The table lists this clone with a count of one. This chain joins TRBV7-9 and TRBJ1-1; no definite D call. The germline V gene has CDR1 SEHNR and CDR2 FQNEAQ (reference sequence). With 7 bases removed from V and 4 bases from J, the gap between germline ends came to 16 bases. This CDR3 spans 14 amino acids. DNA for the CDR3: TGTGCCAGCACCGAGTTGTTGATGGGCACTGAAGCTTTCTTT. Protein product: CASTELLMGTEAFF.

This chain connects TRBV30 to TRBJ2-5; tentative D call: TRBD2 (6 bases). There are 11 residues in the CDR3. Trimming took off 2 bases at V and 5 bases at J, with 6 bases between the two ends. From germline, CDR1 is GTSNPN and CDR2 SVGIG (reference sequence). The CDR3 is CAWSTSETQYF. CDR3 bases: TGTGCCTGGAGTACTAGCGAGACCCAGTACTTC.

This sequence joins TRBV5-6 and TRBJ2-7, with D perhaps given as TRBD1 or TRBD2 (6 bases each). The CDR3 runs 16 residues. Germline CDR1 is SGHDT and CDR2 is YYEEEE. V was clipped by 4 bases and J by 4 bases, with 21 bases between them. DNA for the CDR3: TGTGCCAGCAGCCGGGATCGGGGGCGTGGGGTGTACGAGCAGTACTTC. This encodes CASSRDRGRGVYEQYF.

The chain employs TRBV6-2 or TRBV6-3 and TRBJ2-7; a possible D gene is TRBD2 (7 bases). CDR1 MNHEY and CDR2 SVGEGT come from the germline V gene. V gave up 5 bases and J gave up 4 bases, with 21 bases separating them. CDR3 length: 16 residues. The CDR3 protein is CASSLPTWEGVYEQYF. Written as DNA, the CDR3 is TGTGCCAGCAGTCTACCCACGTGGGAGGGGGTTTACGAGCAGTACTTC.

The V and J genes are TRBV5-8 and TRBJ2-3, with D possibly being TRBD1 or TRBD2 (5 bases each). Germline CDR1 reads SGHTS; CDR2 reads YDEGEE. The CDR3 contains 15 residues. Trimming took off 4 bases at V and 4 bases at J, with 16 bases between the two ends. Here the CDR3 reads CASSPGTLGPDTQYF. The CDR3 DNA sequence: TGTGCCAGCAGCCCCGGGACCCTAGGGCCAGATACGCAGTATTTT.

This chain uses TRBV7-2 with TRBJ1-1; tentatively, D is TRBD1 (5 bases). CDR1 is SGHTA and CDR2 is FQGNSA in the germline V gene. This CDR3 region has 15 residues. V was trimmed by 6 bases and J by 4 bases, leaving 18 bases between them. CDR3 residues: CASRSAPGPITEAFF. CDR3 sequence (DNA): TGTGCCAGCAGGTCAGCTCCGGGACCCATCACTGAAGCTTTCTTT. The entire variable domain, with the rest obtained from reference TRBV7-2 and TRBJ1-1, is as follows: GAGVSQSPSNKVTEKGKDVELRCDPISGHTALYWYRQSLGQGLEFLIYFQGNSAPDKSGLPSDRFSAERTGGSVSTLTIQRTQQEDSAVYLCASRSAPGPITEAFFGQGTRLTVV.